This is a list of T cell receptor beta chains from one sample in a study of T cells after yellow fever vaccination. A single record per CDR3 protein comes from TCRdb applying MiXCR to the 5' RACE reads. The repertoire holds about 370,000 distinct CDR3 sequences, roughly 10% seen once, with roughly a sixth in the top ten. Specimen: PBMCs, collected on the day of the first yellow fever vaccination. These receptor sequences come from a man aged 18-30 years who received the YFV17D yellow fever vaccine. CDR3s include the opening cysteine and the closing phenylalanine or tryptophan. Each record gives: J gene, D gene, clone size, V gene, CDR3 protein, CDR3 DNA. A D gene is named only where the DNA matches it firmly. Clone size is shown for a subset of rows, as once, few, many or a class of expanded clone.

j_gene: TRBJ1-3; d_gene: NA; abundance: NA; v_gene: TRBV5-1; CDR3aa: CASSLATANGNTIYF; CDR3nt: TGCGCCAGCAGCTTGGCAACAGCGAATGGAAACACCATATATTTT
j_gene: TRBJ2-2; d_gene: TRBD1; abundance: many; v_gene: TRBV12-3/TRBV12-4; CDR3aa: CASSLSQGAVGELFF; CDR3nt: TGTGCCAGCAGTTTATCTCAGGGGGCGGTCGGGGAGCTGTTTTTT
j_gene: TRBJ1-6; d_gene: TRBD1; abundance: NA; v_gene: TRBV7-8; CDR3aa: CASSPGTAAGSSPLHF; CDR3nt: TGTGCCAGCAGCCCCGGGACAGCCGCAGGCAGTTCACCCCTCCACTTT
j_gene: TRBJ2-2; d_gene: NA; abundance: many; v_gene: TRBV6-2/TRBV6-3; CDR3aa: CASRGRDTGELFF; CDR3nt: TGTGCCAGCCGGGGCCGGGACACCGGGGAGCTGTTTTTT
j_gene: TRBJ1-1; d_gene: TRBD1; abundance: NA; v_gene: TRBV20-1; CDR3aa: CSAKHRDRGPFF; CDR3nt: TGCAGTGCTAAACACCGGGACAGGGGTCCTTTCTTT
j_gene: TRBJ2-3; d_gene: NA; abundance: many; v_gene: TRBV10-3; CDR3aa: CAISELYSTDTQYF; CDR3nt: TGTGCCATCAGTGAGCTCTACAGCACAGATACGCAGTATTTT
j_gene: TRBJ2-3; d_gene: NA; abundance: few; v_gene: TRBV10-1; CDR3aa: CASSPQTGVGTQYF; CDR3nt: TGCGCCAGCAGTCCCCAGACGGGGGTCGGTACGCAGTATTTT
j_gene: TRBJ2-3; d_gene: NA; abundance: few; v_gene: TRBV6-1; CDR3aa: CASSLRYSTDTQYF; CDR3nt: TGTGCCAGCAGCCTCCGCTACAGCACAGATACGCAGTATTTT
j_gene: TRBJ2-2; d_gene: NA; abundance: NA; v_gene: TRBV5-1; CDR3aa: CASSFEGTGELFF; CDR3nt: TGCGCCAGCAGCTTCGAGGGCACCGGGGAGCTGTTTTTT
j_gene: TRBJ2-5; d_gene: TRBD1; abundance: NA; v_gene: TRBV7-9; CDR3aa: CASSRRTGYQETQYF; CDR3nt: TGTGCCAGCAGCAGAAGGACAGGGTACCAAGAGACCCAGTACTTC
j_gene: TRBJ2-1; d_gene: NA; abundance: NA; v_gene: TRBV18; CDR3aa: CATYLATPPYNEQFF; CDR3nt: TGTGCCACCTATCTAGCGACTCCTCCCTACAATGAGCAGTTCTTC
j_gene: TRBJ2-1; d_gene: NA; abundance: few; v_gene: TRBV6-5; CDR3aa: CASSYSIVGAGSSYNEQFF; CDR3nt: TGTGCCAGCAGTTACTCGATTGTGGGGGCGGGAAGCTCCTACAATGAGCAGTTCTTC
j_gene: TRBJ2-5; d_gene: NA; abundance: NA; v_gene: TRBV6-6; CDR3aa: CASRPRVSETQYF; CDR3nt: TGTGCCAGCCGCCCTCGGGTATCGGAGACCCAGTACTTC
j_gene: TRBJ2-1; d_gene: TRBD2; abundance: few; v_gene: TRBV11-2; CDR3aa: CASSLDLDGGFDNEQFF; CDR3nt: TGTGCCAGCAGCTTAGATCTGGACGGGGGGTTCGACAATGAGCAGTTCTTC
j_gene: TRBJ2-7; d_gene: NA; abundance: many; v_gene: TRBV6-2/TRBV6-3; CDR3aa: CASNLDSPYEQYF; CDR3nt: TGTGCCAGCAACTTGGACAGCCCCTACGAGCAGTACTTC
j_gene: TRBJ2-5; d_gene: NA; abundance: few; v_gene: TRBV4-1; CDR3aa: CASSRREEIQETQYF; CDR3nt: TGCGCCAGCAGCCGAAGGGAGGAAATCCAAGAGACCCAGTACTTC
j_gene: TRBJ2-7; d_gene: NA; abundance: few; v_gene: TRBV4-1; CDR3aa: CASSPRDGPYEQYF; CDR3nt: TGCGCCAGCAGCCCCAGGGACGGCCCCTACGAGCAGTACTTC
j_gene: TRBJ2-5; d_gene: NA; abundance: NA; v_gene: TRBV5-4; CDR3aa: CASSLRIRGGGETQYF; CDR3nt: TGTGCCAGCAGCTTGCGGATCCGTGGGGGAGGTGAGACCCAGTACTTC
j_gene: TRBJ2-7; d_gene: TRBD2; abundance: NA; v_gene: TRBV6-1; CDR3aa: CASRPGGSGGNEQYF; CDR3nt: TGTGCCAGCAGACCCGGAGGTAGCGGGGGCAACGAGCAGTACTTC
j_gene: TRBJ2-1; d_gene: TRBD1; abundance: NA; v_gene: TRBV24-1; CDR3aa: CATSDNRQGSYNEQFF; CDR3nt: TGTGCCACCAGTGACAACCGACAGGGATCCTACAATGAGCAGTTCTTC
j_gene: TRBJ2-2; d_gene: NA; abundance: few; v_gene: TRBV11-2; CDR3aa: CASTTGLGIGELFF; CDR3nt: TGTGCCAGCACCACGGGGTTGGGGATCGGGGAGCTGTTTTTT
j_gene: TRBJ1-4; d_gene: NA; abundance: NA; v_gene: TRBV2; CDR3aa: CASSEIMDEGGEKLFF; CDR3nt: TGTGCCAGCAGTGAAATCATGGACGAGGGGGGTGAAAAACTGTTTTTT
j_gene: TRBJ1-4; d_gene: NA; abundance: many; v_gene: TRBV4-3; CDR3aa: CASSQGALTPRNEKLFF; CDR3nt: TGCGCCAGCAGCCAAGGGGCACTGACCCCGAGGAATGAAAAACTGTTTTTT
j_gene: TRBJ1-2; d_gene: NA; abundance: NA; v_gene: TRBV7-2; CDR3aa: CASSAREFARGYTF; CDR3nt: TGTGCCAGCAGCGCCCGGGAGTTCGCACGTGGCTACACCTTC
j_gene: TRBJ2-6; d_gene: NA; abundance: few; v_gene: TRBV7-9; CDR3aa: CASSPRQAGANVLTF; CDR3nt: TGTGCCAGCAGCCCAAGACAGGCTGGGGCCAACGTCCTGACTTTC
j_gene: TRBJ1-6; d_gene: NA; abundance: NA; v_gene: TRBV7-9; CDR3aa: CASSLVVGGSPLHF; CDR3nt: TGTGCCAGCAGCTTAGTCGTCGGCGGGTCACCCCTCCACTTT
j_gene: TRBJ2-2; d_gene: TRBD2; abundance: few; v_gene: TRBV10-1; CDR3aa: CASSDQRGGAGELFF; CDR3nt: TGCGCCAGCAGTGACCAGCGGGGGGGCGCCGGGGAGCTGTTTTTT
j_gene: TRBJ2-5; d_gene: NA; abundance: NA; v_gene: TRBV11-2; CDR3aa: CASSRRGGEQETQYF; CDR3nt: TGTGCCAGCAGCCGTCGCGGTGGGGAACAAGAGACCCAGTACTTC
j_gene: TRBJ1-2; d_gene: NA; abundance: few; v_gene: TRBV2; CDR3aa: CASSEEGYDGYTF; CDR3nt: TGTGCCAGCAGTGAAGAGGGGTATGATGGCTACACCTTC
j_gene: TRBJ2-5; d_gene: TRBD2; abundance: NA; v_gene: TRBV5-6; CDR3aa: CASSLLQRGGLREETQYF; CDR3nt: TGTGCCAGCAGCTTGTTGCAGCGGGGGGGCCTCCGTGAAGAGACCCAGTACTTC
j_gene: TRBJ2-1; d_gene: TRBD1; abundance: NA; v_gene: TRBV12-3/TRBV12-4; CDR3aa: CASSSWTGAYNEQFF; CDR3nt: TGTGCCAGCAGTTCCTGGACAGGGGCATACAATGAGCAGTTCTTC
j_gene: TRBJ2-1; d_gene: NA; abundance: NA; v_gene: TRBV5-5; CDR3aa: CASSFGRGWGEQFF; CDR3nt: TGTGCCAGCAGCTTTGGTCGGGGATGGGGTGAGCAGTTCTTC
j_gene: TRBJ2-7; d_gene: TRBD1; abundance: NA; v_gene: TRBV18; CDR3aa: CASSLRPMDRGEQYF; CDR3nt: TGTGCCAGCTCCCTAAGACCCATGGACAGGGGCGAGCAGTACTTC
j_gene: TRBJ1-1; d_gene: NA; abundance: NA; v_gene: TRBV29-1; CDR3aa: CSVTRGVNTEAFF; CDR3nt: TGCAGCGTTACCCGCGGTGTGAACACTGAAGCTTTCTTT
j_gene: TRBJ2-7; d_gene: NA; abundance: once; v_gene: TRBV18; CDR3aa: CASSPGPLPTHEQYF; CDR3nt: TGTGCCAGCTCACCAGGTCCTCTACCTACTCACGAGCAGTACTTC
j_gene: TRBJ2-7; d_gene: NA; abundance: NA; v_gene: TRBV18; CDR3aa: CASSQSGYDSYEQYF; CDR3nt: TGTGCCAGCTCCCAATCGGGGTACGACTCCTACGAGCAGTACTTC
j_gene: TRBJ1-5; d_gene: NA; abundance: many; v_gene: TRBV7-8; CDR3aa: CASSLVYSNQPQHF; CDR3nt: TGTGCCAGCAGCTTGGTTTATAGCAATCAGCCCCAGCATTTT